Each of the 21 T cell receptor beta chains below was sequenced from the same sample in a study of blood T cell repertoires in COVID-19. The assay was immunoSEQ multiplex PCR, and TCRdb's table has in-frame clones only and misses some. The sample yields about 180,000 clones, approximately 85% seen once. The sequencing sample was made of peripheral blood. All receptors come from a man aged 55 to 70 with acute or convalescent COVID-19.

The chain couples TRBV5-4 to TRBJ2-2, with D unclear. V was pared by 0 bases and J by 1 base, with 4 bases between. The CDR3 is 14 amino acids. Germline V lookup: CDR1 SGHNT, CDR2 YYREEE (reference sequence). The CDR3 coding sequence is TGTGCCAGCAGCTTGGATCAGAACACCGGGGAGCTGTTTTTT. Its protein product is CASSLDQNTGELFF.

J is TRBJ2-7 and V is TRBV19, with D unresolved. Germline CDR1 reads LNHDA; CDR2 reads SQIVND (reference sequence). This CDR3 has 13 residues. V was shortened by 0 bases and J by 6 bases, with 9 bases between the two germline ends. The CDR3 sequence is CASSIDRSREQYF. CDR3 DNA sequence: TGTGCCAGTAGTATAGATCGATCGCGCGAGCAGTACTTC.

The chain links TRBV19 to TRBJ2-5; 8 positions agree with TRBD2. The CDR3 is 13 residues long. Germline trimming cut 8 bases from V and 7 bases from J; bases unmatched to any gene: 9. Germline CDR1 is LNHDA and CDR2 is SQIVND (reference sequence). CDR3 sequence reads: CASSPTSGWTQYF. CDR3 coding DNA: TGTGCCAGTTCACCAACTAGCGGCTGGACCCAGTACTTC. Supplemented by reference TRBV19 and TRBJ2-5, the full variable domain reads DGGITQSPKYLFRKEGQNVTLSCEQNLNHDAMYWYRQDPGQGLRLIYYSQIVNDFQKGDIAEGYSVSREKKESFPLTVTSAQKNPTAFYLCASSPTSGWTQYFGPGTRLLVL.

As DNA, the CDR3 is TGTGCCAGCAGTATGCAGGGATCTGGGCAAGAGACCCAGTACTTC. It is translated as CASSMQGSGQETQYF. This rearrangement joins TRBV2 to TRBJ2-5; D may be TRBD1 (5 bases). Trimming left V 5 bases short and J 2 bases short, with 15 bases between. The CDR3 extends over 15 amino acids. Looked up from germline, CDR1 is SNHLY and CDR2 is FYNNEI.

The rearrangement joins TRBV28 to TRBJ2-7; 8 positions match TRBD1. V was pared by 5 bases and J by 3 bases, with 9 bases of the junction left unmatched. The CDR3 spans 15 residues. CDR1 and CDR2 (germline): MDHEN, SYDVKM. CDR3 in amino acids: CASSPMDRDHYEQYF. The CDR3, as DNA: TGTGCCAGCAGTCCCATGGACAGGGACCACTACGAGCAGTACTTC.

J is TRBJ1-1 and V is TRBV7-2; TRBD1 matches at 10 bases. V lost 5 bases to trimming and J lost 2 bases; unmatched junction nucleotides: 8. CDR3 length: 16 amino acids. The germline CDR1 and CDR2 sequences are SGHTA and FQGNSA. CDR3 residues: CASSQRGTGVNTEAFF. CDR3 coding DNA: TGTGCCAGCAGCCAGAGGGGGACAGGGGTCAACACTGAAGCTTTCTTT.

In DNA, the CDR3 is TGTGCCAGCAGCAACTCTACTAGCGGGAGAGGAGTTGGGCAGTACTTC. Translated, it gives CASSNSTSGRGVGQYF. The chain has TRBV3-1 (or the pseudogene TRBV3-2) and TRBJ2-7, with 11 bases identical to TRBD2. There are 16 residues in the CDR3. CDR1 is LGHDT and CDR2 is YNNKEL in the germline V gene (reference sequence). The ends lost 5 bases at V and 9 bases at J; junction bases unmatched: 15.

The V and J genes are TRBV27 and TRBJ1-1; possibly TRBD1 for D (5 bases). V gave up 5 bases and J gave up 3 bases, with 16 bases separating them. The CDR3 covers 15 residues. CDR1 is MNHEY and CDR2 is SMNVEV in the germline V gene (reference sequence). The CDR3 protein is CASSPWQGLDTEAFF. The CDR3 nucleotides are TGTGCCAGCAGTCCTTGGCAGGGATTAGACACTGAAGCTTTCTTT.

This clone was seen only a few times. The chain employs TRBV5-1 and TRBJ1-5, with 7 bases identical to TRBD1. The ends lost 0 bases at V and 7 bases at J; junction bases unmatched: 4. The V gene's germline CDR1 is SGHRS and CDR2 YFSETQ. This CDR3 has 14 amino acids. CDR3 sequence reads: CASSLDRGGQPQHF. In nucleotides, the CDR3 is TGCGCCAGCAGCTTGGACAGGGGTGGACAGCCCCAGCATTTT.

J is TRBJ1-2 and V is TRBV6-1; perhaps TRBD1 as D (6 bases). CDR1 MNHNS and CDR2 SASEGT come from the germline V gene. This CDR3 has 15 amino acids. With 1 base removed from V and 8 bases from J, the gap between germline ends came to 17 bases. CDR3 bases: TGTGCCAGCAGTGAAGGGATGGGACATTTTGACGGCTACACCTTC. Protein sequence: CASSEGMGHFDGYTF.

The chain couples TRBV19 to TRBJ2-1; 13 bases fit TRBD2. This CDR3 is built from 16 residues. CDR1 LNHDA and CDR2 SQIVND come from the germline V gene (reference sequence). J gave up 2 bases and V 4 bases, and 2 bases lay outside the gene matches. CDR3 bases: TGTGCCAGTAGTAGGACTAGCGGGAGCACCTACAATGAGCAGTTCTTC. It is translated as CASSRTSGSTYNEQFF. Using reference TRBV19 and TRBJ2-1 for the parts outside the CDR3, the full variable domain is DGGITQSPKYLFRKEGQNVTLSCEQNLNHDAMYWYRQDPGQGLRLIYYSQIVNDFQKGDIAEGYSVSREKKESFPLTVTSAQKNPTAFYLCASSRTSGSTYNEQFFGPGTRLTVL.

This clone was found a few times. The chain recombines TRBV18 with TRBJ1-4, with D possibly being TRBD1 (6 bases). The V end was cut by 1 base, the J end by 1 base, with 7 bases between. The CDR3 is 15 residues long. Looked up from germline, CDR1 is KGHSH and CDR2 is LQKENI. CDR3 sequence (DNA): TGTGCCAGCTCACCACGCAGGGGAACTAATGAAAAACTGTTTTTT. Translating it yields CASSPRRGTNEKLFF.

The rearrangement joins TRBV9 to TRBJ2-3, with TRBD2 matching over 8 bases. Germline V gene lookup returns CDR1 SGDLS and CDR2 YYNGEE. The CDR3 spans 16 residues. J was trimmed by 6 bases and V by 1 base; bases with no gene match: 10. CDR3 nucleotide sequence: TGTGCCAGCAGCGTAAGTAATGGACTAGCAGCGGATACGCAGTATTTT. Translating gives CASSVSNGLAADTQYF.

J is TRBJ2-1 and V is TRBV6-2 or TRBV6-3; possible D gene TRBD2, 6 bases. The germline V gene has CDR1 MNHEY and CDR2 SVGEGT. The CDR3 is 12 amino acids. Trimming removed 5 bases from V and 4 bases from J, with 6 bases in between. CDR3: CASSRGYNEQFF. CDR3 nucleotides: TGTGCCAGCAGTCGGGGGTACAATGAGCAGTTCTTC.

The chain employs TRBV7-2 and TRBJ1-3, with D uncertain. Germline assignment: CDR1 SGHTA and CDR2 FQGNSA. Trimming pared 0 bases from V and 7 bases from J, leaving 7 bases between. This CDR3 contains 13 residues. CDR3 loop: CASSLAPINTIYF. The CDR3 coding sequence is TGTGCCAGCAGCTTAGCTCCCATCAACACCATATATTTT.

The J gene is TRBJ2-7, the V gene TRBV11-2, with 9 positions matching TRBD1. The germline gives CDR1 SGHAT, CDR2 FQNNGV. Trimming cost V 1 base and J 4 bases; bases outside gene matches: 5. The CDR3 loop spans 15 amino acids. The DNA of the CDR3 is TGTGCCAGCAGCTTAGGCGGGACAGGGTGGTACGAGCAGTACTTC. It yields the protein CASSLGGTGWYEQYF.

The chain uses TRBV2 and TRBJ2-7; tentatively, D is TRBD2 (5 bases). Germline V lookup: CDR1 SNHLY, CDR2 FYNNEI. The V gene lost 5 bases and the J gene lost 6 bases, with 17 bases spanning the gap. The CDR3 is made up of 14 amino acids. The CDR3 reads CASSQRSSRGEQYF. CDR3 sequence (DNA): TGTGCCAGCAGTCAGCGGTCCAGTAGAGGCGAGCAGTACTTC.

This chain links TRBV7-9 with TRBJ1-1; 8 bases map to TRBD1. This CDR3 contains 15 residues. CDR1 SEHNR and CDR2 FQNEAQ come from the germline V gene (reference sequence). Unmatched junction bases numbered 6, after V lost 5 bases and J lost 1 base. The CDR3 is CASSLIRGQNTEAFF. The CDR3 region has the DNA TGTGCCAGCAGCCTGATCAGGGGGCAGAACACTGAAGCTTTCTTT.

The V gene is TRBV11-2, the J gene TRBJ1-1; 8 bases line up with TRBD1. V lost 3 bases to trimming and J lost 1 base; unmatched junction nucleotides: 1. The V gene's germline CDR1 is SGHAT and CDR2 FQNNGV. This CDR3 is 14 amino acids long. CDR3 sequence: CASSFTGGNTEAFF. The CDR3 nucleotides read TGTGCCAGCAGCTTTACAGGGGGGAACACTGAAGCTTTCTTT.

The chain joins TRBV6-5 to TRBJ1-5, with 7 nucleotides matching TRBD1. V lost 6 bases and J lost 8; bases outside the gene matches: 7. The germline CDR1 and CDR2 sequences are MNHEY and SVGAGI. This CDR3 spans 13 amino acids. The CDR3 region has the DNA TGTGCCAGCAGCCTACAGGGGCTGGAGCCCCAGCATTTT. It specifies CASSLQGLEPQHF.

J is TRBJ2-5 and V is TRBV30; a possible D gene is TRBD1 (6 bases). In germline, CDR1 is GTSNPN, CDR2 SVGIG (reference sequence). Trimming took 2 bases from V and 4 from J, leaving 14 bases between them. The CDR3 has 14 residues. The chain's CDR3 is CAWSKTGLRETQYF. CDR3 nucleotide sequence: TGTGCCTGGAGTAAAACAGGGTTAAGAGAGACCCAGTACTTC.